The subject of this entry is one T cell receptor (beta chain). With V trimmed by 0 bases and J by 6 bases, 1 base remained unmatched. CDR1 MGHRA and CDR2 YSYEKL come from the germline V gene. The CDR3 has 15 residues. The method was immunoSEQ multiplex PCR; TCRdb's version includes in-frame clones alone and lacks a portion of them. Among roughly 51,000 clones listed, approximately 96% were seen once. These data belong to a study of T cells after somatic rescue of genetic block. The sample comprised peripheral blood mononuclear cells (PBMCs). V gene TRBV4-1 combines with J gene TRBJ1-4; 10 bases fit TRBD1. This TCR was sampled from a child less than two years old. CDR3 sequence reads: CASSQDGTGDEKLFF. The CDR3 DNA reads TGCGCCAGCAGCCAAGATGGGACAGGGGATGAAAAACTGTTTTTT.